Listed here are 31 T cell receptor beta chains from one sample, sequenced in a study of cytomegalovirus exposure and HLA in healthy donors. The PCR used 60 Vbeta and 13 Jbeta primers. This table comes from immunoSEQ multiplex PCR, and its TCRdb copy is limited to in-frame clones, with some not included. The data hold approximately 170,000 clones, with around 78% observed a single time. The source material was PBMCs. The receptors come from a woman aged 40 to 49 in good health and CMV-seropositive.

This chain connects TRBV11-3 to TRBJ1-2; D perhaps matches TRBD1 (5 bases). Trimming took 6 bases from V and 8 from J, leaving 19 bases between them. CDR1 is SGHNT and CDR2 is YENEEA in the germline V gene. CDR3 length: 14 residues. The CDR3 sequence: CASRVGGPHQGYTF. The CDR3 bases are TGTGCCAGCAGGGTCGGGGGTCCCCATCAAGGCTACACCTTC.

The rearrangement links TRBV30 to TRBJ2-5, with 8 bases fitting TRBD2. The end of the DNA aligns better with TRBJ2-7, so the J call may be wrong. Germline CDR1 GTSNPN, CDR2 SVGIG (reference sequence). This CDR3 is 14 amino acids long. This CDR3 reads CASSPGLVLGEQYF. The CDR3 nucleotides are TGTGCCTCGTCCCCGGGACTAGTCTTGGGCGAGCAGTACTTC.

This clone was observed a handful of times. This chain uses TRBV6-6 with TRBJ1-1; the D gene is possibly TRBD1 (5 bases). The CDR3 spans 13 residues. The germline gives CDR1 MNHNY, CDR2 SVGAGI (reference sequence). V lost 0 bases and J lost 5, with 7 bases in between. CDR3 nucleotide sequence: TGTGCCAGCAGTTACTCGGAGGGGACTGAAGCTTTCTTT. It encodes CASSYSEGTEAFF.

V gene TRBV5-6 combines with J gene TRBJ1-1; D unresolved. Germline V gene lookup returns CDR1 SGHDT and CDR2 YYEEEE. V was trimmed by 4 bases and J by 6 bases, leaving 13 bases between them. The length of the CDR3 is 13 residues. In DNA, the CDR3 is TGTGCCAGCAGCCTAAGGCTAGTTTCTGAAGCTTTCTTT. It specifies CASSLRLVSEAFF.

The rearrangement uses TRBV10-3 and TRBJ2-5, with TRBD2 identical over 8 bases. CDR3 length: 15 residues. Germline-derived CDR1 and CDR2 are ENHRY and SYGVKD. With 10 bases clipped from V and 2 bases from J, the junction kept 12 bases outside the gene matches. The CDR3 loop reads CATRASGGFQETQYF. The DNA for the CDR3 is TGTGCCACCCGGGCAAGCGGGGGTTTTCAAGAGACCCAGTACTTC.

The J gene is TRBJ2-1, the V gene TRBV5-5, with no clear D. The germline gives CDR1 SGHKS, CDR2 YYEKEE (reference sequence). V lost 0 bases and J 9 bases, leaving 7 bases between the germline ends. The CDR3 totals 12 residues. DNA for the CDR3: TGTGCCAGCAGCTTGGTAGAAAGTGAGCAGTTCTTC. As protein: CASSLVESEQFF.

The V gene is TRBV27, the J gene TRBJ2-5; D remains ambiguous. From germline, CDR1 is MNHEY and CDR2 SMNVEV (reference sequence). This CDR3 contains 14 residues. V was pared by 6 bases and J by 2 bases, with 13 bases between. The CDR3 here is CASSLNTQQETQYF. CDR3 nucleotide sequence: TGTGCCAGCAGCCTAAATACCCAACAAGAGACCCAGTACTTC.

The chain couples TRBV6-6 to TRBJ2-7, with 11 bases aligning to TRBD1. The CDR3 is made up of 15 amino acids. The germline V gene encodes CDR1 MNHNY and CDR2 SVGAGI (reference sequence). The V segment lost 5 bases and the J segment 1 base; nucleotides outside the gene matches: 4. CDR3 amino acids: CASSHGQGASYEQYF. The CDR3 DNA reads TGTGCCAGCAGTCATGGACAGGGGGCGTCCTACGAGCAGTACTTC.

Regarding this clone: The same CDR3 also results from other DNA sequences found in this sample. The chain links TRBV5-1 to TRBJ1-1, with D perhaps matching TRBD1 (5 bases). This CDR3 spans 14 amino acids. V lost 0 bases, J lost 3 bases, and 9 bases lay in between. Per the germline V gene, CDR1 is SGHRS and CDR2 is YFSETQ. The DNA for the CDR3 is TGCGCCAGCAGCTTGGCTGGGGGGTACACTGAAGCTTTCTTT. Its translation is CASSLAGGYTEAFF.

The chain uses TRBV5-4 and TRBJ1-1, with 12 bases that match TRBD1. The CDR3 contains 16 residues. Per the germline V gene, CDR1 is SGHNT and CDR2 is YYREEE (reference sequence). V was clipped by 4 bases and J by 5 bases; unmatched bases: 9. CDR3 sequence (DNA): TGTGCCAGCAGCCGTAATAGGGACAGGGGGCGGACTGAAGCTTTCTTT. Translating it yields CASSRNRDRGRTEAFF.

The CDR3 DNA sequence: TGTGCCAGCAGCCCCCAGGGAAATGAAAAACTGTTTTTT. This sequence encodes CASSPQGNEKLFF. This rearrangement joins TRBV13 to TRBJ1-4, with D possibly matching TRBD1 (5 bases). This CDR3 spans 13 amino acids. The V gene lost 5 bases and the J gene lost 5 bases, with 9 bases spanning the gap. The V gene's germline CDR1 is PRHDT and CDR2 FYEKMQ (reference sequence).

The rearrangement uses TRBV10-3 and TRBJ1-1; D gene unclear. Germline-derived CDR1 and CDR2 are ENHRY and SYGVKD. Between the trimmed V and J ends, which lost 0 bases and 9 bases, there was a span of 17 bases. This CDR3 has 15 amino acids. CDR3 sequence (DNA): TGTGCCATCAGTGAGTCGACTGGGATTCCCGGGAAAGCTTTCTTT. Its translation: CAISESTGIPGKAFF.

The rearrangement links TRBV19 to TRBJ2-1, with a weak D call TRBD1 (6 bases). V dropped 8 bases and J dropped 2 bases, with 7 bases sitting between them. Per the germline V gene, CDR1 is LNHDA and CDR2 is SQIVND (reference sequence). This CDR3 has 12 amino acids. This CDR3 reads CASGQTYNEQFF. The CDR3 nucleotides are TGTGCCAGTGGACAGACCTACAATGAGCAGTTCTTC.

This chain links TRBV9 with TRBJ2-5; possibly TRBD2 for D (5 bases). The CDR3 contains 14 residues. Germline V lookup: CDR1 SGDLS, CDR2 YYNGEE. Trimming pared 0 bases from V and 5 bases from J, leaving 11 bases between. The CDR3 here is CASSVGGLQETQYF. The CDR3 DNA follows: TGTGCCAGCAGCGTAGGAGGGCTCCAGGAGACCCAGTACTTC.

This clone came up a few times. The V call is TRBV18, the J call TRBJ2-3, with a weak D call TRBD2 (6 bases). Germline values: CDR1 KGHSH, CDR2 LQKENI. The CDR3 has 15 residues. V gave up 5 bases and J gave up 3 bases, with 15 bases separating them. This CDR3 is CASSTTGGRTDTQYF. In DNA, the CDR3 is TGTGCCAGCTCAACCACTGGGGGGAGGACAGATACGCAGTATTTT.

V usage is TRBV9 and J usage is TRBJ2-1; the match to TRBD2 covers 15 bases. The trim removed 4 bases at V and 4 bases at J, leaving 6 bases unmatched. Germline values: CDR1 SGDLS, CDR2 YYNGEE. The CDR3 has 17 amino acids. The CDR3 sequence: CASSLHGTSGGYNEQFF. DNA for the CDR3: TGTGCCAGCAGCCTTCACGGGACTAGCGGGGGGTACAATGAGCAGTTCTTC.

The rearrangement joins TRBV6-5 to TRBJ2-1; no clear D. V was clipped by 6 bases and J by 0 bases, with 12 bases between them. The CDR3 contains 15 residues. Per the germline V gene, CDR1 is MNHEY and CDR2 is SVGAGI. The CDR3 sequence: CASRPNAVSYNEQFF. The CDR3 DNA follows: TGTGCCAGCAGACCGAATGCAGTCTCCTACAATGAGCAGTTCTTC.

This clone was seen more than once but under ten times. The chain employs TRBV4-3 and TRBJ2-1; the D gene is possibly TRBD2 (5 bases). The V gene lost 0 bases and the J gene lost 4 bases, with 13 bases spanning the gap. This CDR3 has 16 residues. Germline CDR1 is LGHNA and CDR2 is YSLEER. The CDR3 sequence: CASSQDLGRTYNEQFF. As DNA, the CDR3 is TGCGCCAGCAGCCAAGATCTAGGAAGGACTTACAATGAGCAGTTCTTC.

The chain combines TRBV6-6 with TRBJ1-2, with no clear D. Germline V gene lookup returns CDR1 MNHNY and CDR2 SVGAGI (reference sequence). Trimming removed 2 bases at V and 2 bases at J, with 9 bases between. CDR3 size: 14 residues. The CDR3 coding sequence is TGTGCCAGCAGTTACGAGATACTAAACTATGGCTACACCTTC. This sequence encodes CASSYEILNYGYTF.

CDR3 in DNA: TGTGCCTGGAGCGCCGACCCAAGAACGGACAGAGTCTCTGGAAACACCATATATTTT. As protein: CAWSADPRTDRVSGNTIYF. The rearrangement joins TRBV30 to TRBJ1-3, with a possible D match to TRBD1 (6 bases). Germline V gene sequence: CDR1 GTSNPN, CDR2 SVGIG (reference sequence). Trimming cost V 3 bases and J 0 bases, with 24 bases left between them. The CDR3 is 19 residues long.

The chain employs TRBV6-5 and TRBJ1-2; TRBD1 agrees at 7 bases. The CDR3 has 15 amino acids. Trimming cost V 4 bases and J 6 bases; bases outside gene matches: 11. CDR1 and CDR2 from the germline V gene are MNHEY and SVGAGI. The CDR3 is CASSSYKSGGDGYTF. The DNA of the CDR3 is TGTGCCAGCAGTTCCTATAAATCAGGGGGAGATGGCTACACCTTC.

The J gene is TRBJ1-2, the V gene TRBV18, with D perhaps matching TRBD1 (6 bases). The CDR3 loop spans 13 amino acids. Germline CDR1 KGHSH, CDR2 LQKENI. Trimming took off 6 bases at V and 13 bases at J, with 21 bases between the two ends. The CDR3 nucleotides read TGTGCCAGCTCGGGAGGGGGGCCTACGGCAGCCACCTTC. Translation: CASSGGGPTAATF.

The V and J genes are TRBV5-1 and TRBJ1-4; no definite D call. Between the trimmed V and J ends, which lost 0 bases and 4 bases, there was a span of 7 bases. Germline V gives CDR1 SGHRS, CDR2 YFSETQ. This CDR3 is 14 amino acids long. For the CDR3, the DNA is TGCGCCAGCAGCTTGGCGCGGGGTAATGAAAAACTGTTTTTT. It encodes CASSLARGNEKLFF.

J is TRBJ1-3 and V is TRBV10-1, with a possible D match to TRBD1 (5 bases). CDR3 length: 16 residues. V was cut by 3 bases and J by 9 bases, with 21 bases left in between. The germline CDR1 and CDR2 sequences are WNHNN and SYGVQD (reference sequence). CDR3 DNA: TGCGCCAGCAGTGAAGGGGAGACGGGACGGGGGACCACCATATATTTT. This translates into CASSEGETGRGTTIYF.

The chain combines TRBV7-9 with TRBJ2-4; TRBD2 might be the D (6 bases). From germline, CDR1 is SEHNR and CDR2 FQNEAQ (reference sequence). The CDR3 sequence is 16 residues long. Trimming pared 0 bases from V and 8 bases from J, leaving 17 bases between. The CDR3 protein is CASSLASGELTDIQYF. The DNA for the CDR3 is TGTGCCAGCAGCTTAGCGTCGGGGGAATTGACGGACATTCAGTACTTC.

The chain recombines TRBV5-1 with TRBJ1-2; possibly TRBD1 for D (5 bases). The CDR3 contains 15 residues. The V and J ends lost 0 bases and 6 bases respectively, with 15 bases between them. CDR1 is SGHRS, CDR2 YFSETQ, per germline. The CDR3 DNA sequence: TGCGCCAGCAGCTTGGACCTCGGGGGATGGGATGGCTACACCTTC. This codes for CASSLDLGGWDGYTF.

V usage is TRBV7-2 and J usage is TRBJ1-2; D remains ambiguous. The germline gives CDR1 SGHTA, CDR2 FQGNSA. The V end lost 2 bases, the J end lost 4 bases, and 8 bases lay between the germline ends. This CDR3 is 13 amino acids long. The CDR3 here is CASSLRGFYGYTF. In DNA, the CDR3 is TGTGCCAGCAGCTTAAGAGGTTTCTATGGCTACACCTTC. Variable domain in full (rest from reference TRBV7-2 and TRBJ1-2): GAGVSQSPSNKVTEKGKDVELRCDPISGHTALYWYRQSLGQGLEFLIYFQGNSAPDKSGLPSDRFSAERTGGSVSTLTIQRTQQEDSAVYLCASSLRGFYGYTFGSGTRLTVV.

The chain is built from TRBV4-3 and TRBJ1-3, with 8 bases fitting TRBD1. The germline CDR1 and CDR2 sequences are LGHNA and YSLEER. The CDR3 covers 17 residues. The junction had 7 bases not matched to a gene; V was cut back by 3 bases and J by 0 bases. The CDR3 region is CASSQYTGTGSGNTIYF. CDR3 bases: TGCGCCAGCAGCCAGTATACCGGGACAGGCTCTGGAAACACCATATATTTT.

A single count supports this clone. The gene calls are TRBV11-1 and TRBJ2-4; possible D gene TRBD1, 5 bases. The germline gives CDR1 SGHAT, CDR2 FQDESV (reference sequence). Trimming shortened V by 1 base and J by 0 bases, and 10 bases separated the two germline ends. The CDR3 is 16 residues long. The CDR3 is CASSLGQSLAKNIQYF. The CDR3 DNA sequence: TGTGCCAGCAGCTTAGGACAGTCACTAGCCAAAAACATTCAGTACTTC.

The gene calls are TRBV12-1 and TRBJ2-7; the DNA was not used to check the table's D call, TRBD1. TRBV12-1 constitutes a pseudogene. The CDR3 length is 11 residues. This CDR3 is CASSSGFEQYF. The CDR3 region has the DNA TGTGCCAGCAGCTCTGGCTTCGAGCAGTACTTC.

In its sample, this clone was seen a few times. The chain couples TRBV2 to TRBJ1-2; D is ambiguous. This CDR3 contains 12 residues. The germline CDR1 and CDR2 sequences are SNHLY and FYNNEI. The V and J ends lost 3 bases and 4 bases respectively, with 6 bases between them. DNA of the CDR3: TGTGCCAGCAGTGATTGGGCCTATGGCTACACCTTC. It specifies CASSDWAYGYTF.